The 28 T cell receptor beta chains below were found in one sample sequenced in a study of OX40 agonist ivuxolimab in advanced cancers. Data came from immunoSEQ multiplex PCR; TCRdb stores just in-frame clones and leaves some out. The table includes fewer than 15,000 clones, 82% detected once. The sample was CD4+ or CD8+ T cells sorted from blood, taken in a trial of the OX40 agonist ivuxolimab. The receptors stem from an adult with an advanced solid tumor such as melanoma, head and neck, liver or kidney cancer.

The rearrangement joins TRBV28 to TRBJ2-7; D is possibly TRBD2 (5 bases). Germline CDR1 MDHEN, CDR2 SYDVKM. Trimming took off 3 bases at V and 6 bases at J, with 18 bases between the two ends. The CDR3 loop spans 15 amino acids. CDR3 region: CASSFQSSRGSEQYF. The DNA of the CDR3 is TGTGCCAGCAGTTTCCAAAGTTCCCGGGGATCCGAGCAGTACTTC.

The chain is built from TRBV12-5 and TRBJ2-5; 11 bases agree with TRBD2. The CDR3 has 16 residues. The germline CDR1 and CDR2 sequences are LGHNT and FRNRAP. V shed 5 bases, J shed 3 bases, and the junction held 8 bases outside the gene matches. CDR3: CASGLTSGGPEETQYF. CDR3 nucleotide sequence: TGTGCTAGTGGTCTCACTAGCGGGGGCCCTGAAGAGACCCAGTACTTC.

The chain uses TRBV4-3 and TRBJ2-1; tentatively, D is TRBD1 (5 bases). Trimming pared 0 bases from V and 0 bases from J, leaving 12 bases between. This CDR3 region has 17 residues. Germline V gives CDR1 LGHNA, CDR2 YSLEER. CDR3 sequence (DNA): TGCGCCAGCAGCCAAGAACCAGGGCCCGACTCCTACAATGAGCAGTTCTTC. Translation gives CASSQEPGPDSYNEQFF.

The chain recombines TRBV6-5 with TRBJ1-1; the D gene is possibly TRBD1 (5 bases). Germline CDR1 MNHEY, CDR2 SVGAGI. The CDR3 runs to 15 residues. The germline V and J ends were trimmed by 0 bases and 4 bases, with 12 bases remaining between them. This CDR3 reads CASSYSRRGGTEAFF. DNA of the CDR3: TGTGCCAGCAGTTACTCGCGACGGGGGGGCACTGAAGCTTTCTTT.

This sequence joins TRBV9 and TRBJ1-2; no clear D. Looked up from germline, CDR1 is SGDLS and CDR2 is YYNGEE. CDR3 length: 14 residues. V shed 0 bases and J shed 4 bases, with 10 bases lying between them. The CDR3 coding sequence is TGTGCCAGCAGCGTAGAGGGTACGGCCTATGGCTACACCTTC. The encoded protein is CASSVEGTAYGYTF.

V gene TRBV6-1 combines with J gene TRBJ2-1, with no clear D. Looked up from germline, CDR1 is MNHNS and CDR2 is SASEGT. The CDR3 consists of 15 residues. V dropped 5 bases and J dropped 5 bases, with 16 bases sitting between them. The CDR3 here is CASSPIFGQDNEQFF. The CDR3 DNA follows: TGTGCCAGCAGTCCCATCTTCGGGCAGGACAATGAGCAGTTCTTC.

This chain uses TRBV27 with TRBJ2-6; no clear D. Germline V CDR1 and CDR2: MNHEY, SMNVEV (reference sequence). Trimming took 3 bases from V and 0 from J, leaving 6 bases between them. This CDR3 has 15 residues. This CDR3 is CASSFALSGANVLTF. The CDR3 DNA sequence: TGTGCCAGCAGTTTCGCCCTCTCTGGGGCCAACGTCCTGACTTTC.

Worth noting for this clone: A read error may explain this, as a much larger clone is one base away. The chain carries TRBV27 and TRBJ2-7; D is undetermined. Germline loops: CDR1 MNHEY, CDR2 SMNVEV (reference sequence). The CDR3 covers 9 residues. The CDR3: CASSFKQCF. The CDR3 DNA sequence: TGTGCCAGCAGTTTCAAGCAGTGCTTC.

The chain is built from TRBV6-5 and TRBJ1-5, with a weak D call TRBD1 (6 bases). V gave up 4 bases and J gave up 2 bases, with 12 bases separating them. CDR1 MNHEY and CDR2 SVGAGI come from the germline V gene. This CDR3 contains 15 residues. The CDR3 reads CASSLQGRGNQPQHF. The CDR3 nucleotides are TGTGCCAGCAGTTTACAGGGTAGGGGCAATCAGCCCCAGCATTTT.

V usage is TRBV4-2 and J usage is TRBJ1-4; no definite D call. The ends were cut back, 0 bases at V and 8 bases at J, with 13 bases in the middle. CDR3 length equals 15 residues. Germline values: CDR1 LGHNA, CDR2 YNFKEQ. DNA of the CDR3: TGTGCCAGCAGCCAAGATGTTTCTCTCGGGGAAAAACTGTTTTTT. Its protein product is CASSQDVSLGEKLFF.

The genes are TRBV10-3 and TRBJ2-7; the D call may be TRBD1 or TRBD2 (6 bases each). Germline CDR1 ENHRY, CDR2 SYGVKD. The CDR3 consists of 13 residues. The V and J ends lost 0 bases and 5 bases respectively, with 8 bases between them. CDR3 in DNA: TGTGCCATCAGTGAGTCAGGGGGGAACGAGCAGTACTTC. Residues: CAISESGGNEQYF.

J is TRBJ2-7 and V is TRBV7-6; 9 bases match TRBD1. V trimming: 4 bases; J trimming: 0 bases; junction bases outside the gene matches: 4. The CDR3 is 15 residues long. The germline CDR1 and CDR2 sequences are SGHVS and FNYEAQ. CDR3 DNA: TGTGCCAGCAGCTGGGGACAGGGCAGCTCCTACGAGCAGTACTTC. It translates to CASSWGQGSSYEQYF.

This chain connects TRBV15 to TRBJ1-2; D may be TRBD1 (5 bases). The CDR3 spans 17 residues. Deletions cut 0 bases from V and 4 bases from J, with 18 bases between. Germline CDR1 is LNHNV and CDR2 is YYDKDF (reference sequence). In nucleotides, the CDR3 is TGTGCCACCAGCAGAGATTCAGGGCGCCTCACGCCCTATGGCTACACCTTC. This codes for CATSRDSGRLTPYGYTF.

The chain combines TRBV10-3 with TRBJ2-3, with 11 bases matching TRBD1. Germline loops: CDR1 ENHRY, CDR2 SYGVKD. The CDR3 contains 16 residues. V was clipped by 3 bases and J by 4 bases; unmatched bases: 6. Written as DNA, the CDR3 is TGTGCCATCAGTGAACCGGACAGGGGGCAGGCAGATACGCAGTATTTT. Protein product: CAISEPDRGQADTQYF.

This sequence joins TRBV27 and TRBJ2-5; D gene uncertain. The end of the DNA fits TRBJ2-7 better, so the J call may be wrong. CDR1 MNHEY and CDR2 SMNVEV come from the germline V gene (reference sequence). CDR3 length equals 13 residues. CDR3 sequence: CASSLSGNYEQYF. CDR3 bases: TGTGCCAGCAGTTTATCAGGGAACTACGAGCAGTACTTC.

This sequence joins TRBV27 and TRBJ2-2, with TRBD1 identical over 7 bases. J gave up 8 bases and V 6 bases, and 6 bases lay outside the gene matches. Germline V gene lookup returns CDR1 MNHEY and CDR2 SMNVEV (reference sequence). This CDR3 comprises 13 residues. CDR3 loop: CASSRPGQGELFF. The CDR3 DNA reads as TGTGCCAGCAGCCGTCCGGGACAGGGGGAGCTGTTTTTT.

The V and J genes are TRBV13 and TRBJ2-7, with D perhaps matching TRBD1 (5 bases). Germline V gene data show CDR1 as PRHDT and CDR2 as FYEKMQ (reference sequence). This CDR3 spans 16 amino acids. Deletions cut 1 base from V and 1 base from J, with 14 bases between. CDR3 in amino acids: CASSLEGSGKSYEQYF. CDR3 nucleotides: TGTGCCAGCAGCTTAGAGGGCTCAGGGAAGTCCTACGAGCAGTACTTC.

This chain connects TRBV19 to TRBJ2-3, with D maybe TRBD1 (6 bases). The CDR3 extends over 15 amino acids. V lost 6 bases to trimming and J lost 2 bases, with 15 bases between them. Per the germline V gene, CDR1 is LNHDA and CDR2 is SQIVND (reference sequence). CDR3 residues: CASRQGWSATDTQYF. The CDR3 coding sequence is TGTGCCAGTAGACAGGGTTGGAGCGCCACAGATACGCAGTATTTT.

The chain employs TRBV13 and TRBJ2-3; D perhaps matches TRBD2 (6 bases). The CDR3 covers 16 residues. V was shortened by 0 bases and J by 2 bases, with 12 bases between the two germline ends. CDR1 is PRHDT, CDR2 FYEKMQ, per germline (reference sequence). The CDR3 protein is CASSLGRGGITDTQYF. The CDR3 DNA reads TGTGCCAGCAGCTTAGGCCGGGGCGGGATCACAGATACGCAGTATTTT. The full variable domain, completed using reference TRBV13 and TRBJ2-3, is AAGVIQSPRHLIKEKRETATLKCYPIPRHDTVYWYQQGPGQDPQFLISFYEKMQSDKGSIPDRFSAQQFSDYHSELNMSSLELGDSALYFCASSLGRGGITDTQYFGPGTRLTVL.

This sequence joins TRBV6-5 and TRBJ2-7, with unresolved D. The germline gives CDR1 MNHEY, CDR2 SVGAGI. Deletions cut 2 bases from V and 4 bases from J, with 6 bases between. The CDR3 consists of 12 residues. CDR3 region: CASSYGPYEQYF. DNA for the CDR3: TGTGCCAGCAGTTACGGTCCATACGAGCAGTACTTC.

Here the CDR3 reads CATSGGAGNTIYF. CDR3 nucleotide sequence: TGTGCCACTAGTGGGGGAGCTGGAAACACCATATATTTT. The rearrangement joins TRBV15 to TRBJ1-3, with D possibly matching TRBD1 (5 bases). The CDR3 consists of 13 residues. Germline lookup yields CDR1 LNHNV and CDR2 YYDKDF (reference sequence). Trimming took 9 bases from V and 2 from J, leaving 11 bases between them.

The chain recombines TRBV19 with TRBJ2-2, with D perhaps TRBD1 (6 bases). Germline V gene sequence: CDR1 LNHDA, CDR2 SQIVND (reference sequence). With 4 bases removed from V and 5 bases from J, the gap between germline ends came to 14 bases. This CDR3 has 15 residues. CDR3 in DNA: TGTGCCAGTAGTACCCTGGGGGCGCGGACCGGGGAGCTGTTTTTT. It codes for CASSTLGARTGELFF.

This chain uses TRBV5-1 with TRBJ2-2; possibly TRBD2 for D (6 bases). Germline-derived CDR1 and CDR2 are SGHRS and YFSETQ. Trimming shortened V by 3 bases and J by 2 bases, and 8 bases separated the two germline ends. The CDR3 contains 14 residues. CDR3: CASSSDYNTGELFF. The CDR3 DNA reads TGCGCCAGCAGCTCGGACTATAACACCGGGGAGCTGTTTTTT.

The V and J genes are TRBV10-1 and TRBJ1-1, with D unresolved. This CDR3 is built from 13 residues. Trimming took off 5 bases at V and 1 base at J, with 8 bases between the two ends. CDR1 is WNHNN, CDR2 SYGVQD, per germline (reference sequence). DNA for the CDR3: TGCGCCAGCAGTTTGTTCCCGAACACTGAAGCTTTCTTT. This codes for CASSLFPNTEAFF.

In this sample, this clone turned up a few times. The V gene is TRBV6-5, the J gene TRBJ1-2; 9 bases are shared with TRBD1. The CDR3 totals 16 residues. Germline V gene sequence: CDR1 MNHEY, CDR2 SVGAGI. J lost 0 bases, V lost 0 bases, and 2 bases had no gene match. The CDR3: CASSYSQGASNYGYTF. The CDR3 DNA reads as TGTGCCAGCAGTTACTCACAGGGGGCGTCTAACTATGGCTACACCTTC.

This chain connects TRBV29-1 to TRBJ2-5, with D possibly matching TRBD2 (6 bases). The CDR3 is made up of 16 amino acids. CDR1 and CDR2 (germline): SQVTM, ANQGSEA. Trimming took 0 bases from V and 5 from J, leaving 19 bases between them. In DNA form, the CDR3 reads TGCAGCGTTGAAGACCCCCGGCGGGGCCCCCACGAGACCCAGTACTTC. This gives the protein CSVEDPRRGPHETQYF.

J is TRBJ2-7 and V is TRBV7-8; 11 nucleotides agree with TRBD1. The CDR3 has 15 residues. After removal of 5 bases from V and 6 bases from J, the junction contained 9 bases not matched to a gene. Looked up from germline, CDR1 is SGHVS and CDR2 is FQNEAQ. CDR3 sequence: CASSIEDRGQVEQYF. The CDR3, as DNA: TGTGCCAGCAGCATCGAGGACAGGGGGCAGGTCGAGCAGTACTTC.

The chain recombines TRBV7-8 with TRBJ1-1; D is uncertain. Germline-derived CDR1 and CDR2 are SGHVS and FQNEAQ. The germline V and J ends were trimmed by 0 bases and 3 bases, with 11 bases remaining between them. This CDR3 has 15 residues. CDR3 loop: CASSLAAGLYTEAFF. The DNA of the CDR3 is TGTGCCAGCAGCTTAGCGGCAGGACTTTACACTGAAGCTTTCTTT.